These T cell receptor beta chains were read from a single sample in a study of T cell repertoires in cytomegalovirus infection. These receptors' antigens are unknown. TCRdb independently ran MiXCR on the reads; one entry per CDR3 protein. Here the sample spans around 300,000 distinct CDR3 sequences, around 20% being singletons. The specimen was cultured PBMCs, collected from culture after CMV antigen stimulation. These TCRs come from a human donor in good health (CMV status not recorded). Some clones in this sample may be carry-over from other donors' samples. The conserved cysteine and the conserved F or W are not part of the CDR3 here. Fields, in order: J gene, V gene, CDR3 protein.

j_call: TRBJ1-5; v_call: TRBV19; cdr3_aa: ASTLGGLSNQPQH
j_call: TRBJ1-1; v_call: TRBV7-9; cdr3_aa: ASSEKTLSYMNTEAF
j_call: TRBJ2-3; v_call: TRBV20-1; cdr3_aa: SADHGDTQY
j_call: TRBJ1-1; v_call: TRBV7-9; cdr3_aa: ASSPISRGDTEAF
j_call: TRBJ2-1; v_call: TRBV4-1; cdr3_aa: ASSQGKGTGINEQF
j_call: TRBJ2-3; v_call: TRBV7-2; cdr3_aa: ASSLVSGVGTDTQY
j_call: TRBJ1-5; v_call: TRBV6-5; cdr3_aa: ASSYSTVPASQPQH
j_call: TRBJ1-4; v_call: TRBV5-1; cdr3_aa: ASSPLTGPEKLF
j_call: TRBJ2-5; v_call: TRBV7-2; cdr3_aa: ASSLAGTQETQY
j_call: TRBJ1-2; v_call: TRBV25-1; cdr3_aa: ASSDQGNHYGYT
j_call: TRBJ1-1; v_call: TRBV7-2; cdr3_aa: ASSPLTGRRTEAF
j_call: TRBJ2-2; v_call: TRBV6-5; cdr3_aa: ASSPQPTNTGELF
j_call: TRBJ1-1; v_call: TRBV24-1; cdr3_aa: ATSDAQGITEAF
j_call: TRBJ2-1; v_call: TRBV3-1; cdr3_aa: ASSQNGLDMNEQF
j_call: TRBJ2-3; v_call: TRBV7-8; cdr3_aa: ASSLEGWGTDTQY
j_call: TRBJ2-5; v_call: TRBV2; cdr3_aa: ASSEAPGQQETQY
j_call: TRBJ2-1; v_call: TRBV7-6; cdr3_aa: ASSLAPLLAGRVGDEQF
j_call: TRBJ2-3; v_call: TRBV7-8; cdr3_aa: ASRKREGQGRDTQY
j_call: TRBJ1-5; v_call: TRBV7-6; cdr3_aa: ASSTRQFQPQH
j_call: TRBJ2-1; v_call: TRBV7-2; cdr3_aa: ASSFHQGNNEQF
j_call: TRBJ2-6; v_call: TRBV18; cdr3_aa: ASSPTRTGPVGANVLT
j_call: TRBJ1-1; v_call: TRBV12-5; cdr3_aa: ASQGPMNTEAF
j_call: TRBJ1-5; v_call: TRBV7-9; cdr3_aa: ASSFVGQGPQPQH
j_call: TRBJ2-1; v_call: TRBV20-1; cdr3_aa: SAIRLPIGNEQF
j_call: TRBJ1-5; v_call: TRBV7-8; cdr3_aa: ASSLGGGPNQPQH
j_call: TRBJ2-1; v_call: TRBV6-2/TRBV6-3; cdr3_aa: ASAGGETHNEQF
j_call: TRBJ2-3; v_call: TRBV7-2; cdr3_aa: ASSPPQRLAEGITDTQY
j_call: TRBJ1-4; v_call: TRBV7-2; cdr3_aa: ASSLNAGEKLF
j_call: TRBJ2-1; v_call: TRBV14; cdr3_aa: ASRSGSRNEQF
j_call: TRBJ2-1; v_call: TRBV7-8; cdr3_aa: ASSLAGTSGSVAYNEQF
j_call: TRBJ1-6; v_call: TRBV27; cdr3_aa: ASSFEHPISPLH
j_call: TRBJ1-5; v_call: TRBV12-3/TRBV12-4; cdr3_aa: ASSLILGGIRNQPQH
j_call: TRBJ2-7; v_call: TRBV7-2; cdr3_aa: ASSLARRDYGGEQY
j_call: TRBJ2-7; v_call: TRBV27; cdr3_aa: ASRGIEQY
j_call: TRBJ1-5; v_call: TRBV10-3; cdr3_aa: AIIRGAGNQPQH
j_call: TRBJ2-2; v_call: TRBV12-3/TRBV12-4; cdr3_aa: ASRGTTNTGELF